The next 19 T cell receptor beta chains were all read from a single sample in a study of cytomegalovirus exposure and HLA in healthy donors. Assay: immunoSEQ multiplex PCR; the TCRdb copy retains only in-frame clones and omits some. The sample records 120,000 to 150,000 clones, roughly nine tenths being singletons. Sequencing was done on a sample of PBMCs. Receptors were obtained from a man between 18 and 29 years old in good health and CMV-seronegative.

This chain uses TRBV7-8 with TRBJ1-1; D not resolved. CDR3 length equals 14 residues. In germline, CDR1 is SGHVS, CDR2 FQNEAQ. The V end lost 0 bases, the J end lost 3 bases, and 8 bases lay between the germline ends. DNA for the CDR3: TGTGCCAGCAGCTTAGCGGGGAGGCACACTGAAGCTTTCTTT. The encoded protein is CASSLAGRHTEAFF. The entire variable domain, with the rest obtained from reference TRBV7-8 and TRBJ1-1, is as follows: GAGVSQSPRYKVAKRGQDVALRCDPISGHVSLFWYQQALGQGPEFLTYFQNEAQLDKSGLPSDRFFAERPEGSVSTLKIQRTQQEDSAVYLCASSLAGRHTEAFFGQGTRLTVV.

V is TRBV28 and J is TRBJ2-5; no clear D gene. From germline, CDR1 is MDHEN and CDR2 SYDVKM. With 10 bases removed from V and 9 bases from J, the gap between germline ends came to 6 bases. This CDR3 is 8 amino acids long. CDR3 protein: CATRSQYF. The CDR3 DNA reads TGTGCCACCCGTTCCCAGTACTTC.

With respect to this clone: A much larger clone is a single base away; this may be a read error. This chain links TRBV6-1 with TRBJ2-7; 7 bases fit TRBD1. The V and J ends lost 3 bases and 3 bases, in that order; junction bases with no gene match: 2. The CDR3 spans 13 residues. Germline V gives CDR1 MNHNS, CDR2 SASEGT. The CDR3 sequence is CASSEGQNYEQYF. The CDR3 nucleotides read TGTGCCAGCAGTGAGGGACAGAACTACGAGCAGTACTTC.

The genes are TRBV7-2 and TRBJ2-1; 14 bases agree with TRBD2. The CDR3 contains 15 residues. CDR1 and CDR2 (germline): SGHTA, FQGNSA. Germline trimming cut 1 base from V and 15 bases from J; bases unmatched to any gene: 8. Written as DNA, the CDR3 is TGTGCCAGCAGCTTAGGGACTAGCGGGGGGATGAGGAGGTTCTTC. It specifies CASSLGTSGGMRRFF.

The gene calls are TRBV25-1 and TRBJ1-4; D might be TRBD1 (5 bases). CDR3 size: 15 residues. Germline V gives CDR1 MGHDK, CDR2 SYGVNS. V lost 8 bases, J lost 8 bases, and 21 bases lay in between. As DNA, the CDR3 is TGTGCCAGCTCCGGAAGAAGCGGGGACCTCGAAAAACTGTTTTTT. Amino acids: CASSGRSGDLEKLFF.

The V call is TRBV28, the J call TRBJ2-1, with D possibly being TRBD1 (6 bases). CDR3 size: 15 residues. V gave up 2 bases and J gave up 9 bases, with 17 bases separating them. Germline CDR1 and CDR2: MDHEN and SYDVKM. The CDR3 reads CASSLGQLWWGEQFF. The CDR3 DNA reads as TGTGCCAGCAGTTTAGGACAGTTATGGTGGGGTGAGCAGTTCTTC. The whole variable domain, remainder taken from reference TRBV28 and TRBJ2-1, is DVKVTQSSRYLVKRTGEKVFLECVQDMDHENMFWYRQDPGLGLRLIYFSYDVKMKEKGDIPEGYSVSREKKERFSLILESASTNQTSMYLCASSLGQLWWGEQFFGPGTRLTVL.

This clone was recorded only once. This chain joins TRBV7-9 and TRBJ2-1, with 13 bases matching TRBD2. CDR1 SEHNR and CDR2 FQNEAQ come from the germline V gene (reference sequence). This CDR3 has 15 amino acids. V was clipped by 4 bases and J by 6 bases; unmatched bases: 3. This CDR3 reads CASSWTSGSGNEQFF. CDR3 nucleotides: TGTGCCAGCAGCTGGACTAGCGGGAGTGGCAATGAGCAGTTCTTC.

The rearrangement uses TRBV5-4 and TRBJ1-4; 7 bases match TRBD1. The CDR3 covers 15 residues. Germline V gene lookup returns CDR1 SGHNT and CDR2 YYREEE (reference sequence). V shed 4 bases, J shed 5 bases, and the junction held 8 bases outside the gene matches. The CDR3 spells CASSTPGQQNEKLFF. The DNA for the CDR3 is TGTGCCAGCAGCACGCCGGGACAGCAGAATGAAAAACTGTTTTTT.

A few counts support this clone. The gene calls are TRBV6-1 and TRBJ2-7, with 7 bases aligning to TRBD2. Germline loops: CDR1 MNHNS, CDR2 SASEGT. Trimming removed 2 bases from V and 3 bases from J; junction bases left unmatched: 4. This CDR3 spans 14 amino acids. CDR3 amino acids: CASSEQGGLYEQYF. In nucleotides, the CDR3 is TGTGCCAGCAGTGAACAGGGAGGGCTCTACGAGCAGTACTTC.

V usage is TRBV27 and J usage is TRBJ2-1, with D maybe TRBD1 (5 bases). The ends were cut back, 5 bases at V and 1 base at J, with 15 bases in the middle. The germline CDR1 and CDR2 sequences are MNHEY and SMNVEV (reference sequence). This CDR3 contains 16 residues. CDR3 bases: TGTGCCAGCAGTGATACAGGTTTTGGGTCCTACAATGAGCAGTTCTTC. It translates to CASSDTGFGSYNEQFF.

The CDR3 spells CASGGSRETQYF. In nucleotides, the CDR3 is TGTGCTAGTGGGGGGAGCCGGGAGACCCAGTACTTC. This sequence joins TRBV12-5 and TRBJ2-5; tentative D call: TRBD2 (5 bases). The germline CDR1 and CDR2 sequences are LGHNT and FRNRAP. This CDR3 contains 12 residues. The V and J ends lost 6 bases and 5 bases respectively, with 10 bases between them.

The chain carries TRBV6-5 and TRBJ2-7; TRBD1 might be the D (6 bases). The CDR3 is made up of 15 amino acids. Germline V CDR1 and CDR2: MNHEY, SVGAGI. V was trimmed by 2 bases and J by 3 bases, leaving 14 bases between them. The CDR3 coding sequence is TGTGCCAGCAGTTACGGGGCAGGGGTGGTCTACGAGCAGTACTTC. Amino acids: CASSYGAGVVYEQYF.

V is TRBV19 and J is TRBJ2-3; the D gene is possibly TRBD2 (6 bases). Trimming took off 3 bases at V and 6 bases at J, with 13 bases between the two ends. Germline-derived CDR1 and CDR2 are LNHDA and SQIVND (reference sequence). The CDR3 has 14 amino acids. CDR3 in amino acids: CASSIFSGGDTQYF. DNA of the CDR3: TGTGCCAGTAGTATTTTTAGCGGCGGGGATACGCAGTATTTT.

The rearrangement joins TRBV7-8 to TRBJ2-1; the D gene is possibly TRBD1 (5 bases). Germline lookup yields CDR1 SGHVS and CDR2 FQNEAQ. Trimming took 5 bases from V and 7 from J, leaving 15 bases between them. The CDR3 length is 14 residues. This CDR3 is CASSLRQRGNEQFF. DNA for the CDR3: TGTGCCAGCAGCCTTCGACAGAGAGGTAATGAGCAGTTCTTC.

The J gene is TRBJ1-1, the V gene TRBV6-1; 7 bases fit TRBD1. This CDR3 is 15 amino acids long. Per the germline V gene, CDR1 is MNHNS and CDR2 is SASEGT. The V segment lost 3 bases and the J segment 3 bases; nucleotides outside the gene matches: 7. CDR3 protein: CASSDPLQGHTEAFF. CDR3 nucleotide sequence: TGTGCCAGCAGTGACCCATTACAGGGGCACACTGAAGCTTTCTTT.

The rearrangement links TRBV7-8 to TRBJ1-5; D is perhaps TRBD1 (6 bases). This CDR3 region has 16 residues. V was trimmed by 1 base and J by 0 bases, leaving 10 bases between them. The germline gives CDR1 SGHVS, CDR2 FQNEAQ. The CDR3 protein is CASSLEGQYSNQPQHF. In DNA, the CDR3 is TGTGCCAGCAGCTTAGAGGGACAATATAGCAATCAGCCCCAGCATTTT.

This chain links TRBV7-9 with TRBJ2-5; 7 positions agree with TRBD1. The J segment lost 5 bases and the V segment lost 5 bases, leaving 14 bases of the junction unmatched. CDR1 and CDR2 from the germline V gene are SEHNR and FQNEAQ (reference sequence). The CDR3 length is 16 residues. In DNA, the CDR3 is TGTGCCAGCAGCCGAGCTGACAGGGCCGAAGGGGAGACCCAGTACTTC. It yields the protein CASSRADRAEGETQYF.

The chain carries TRBV11-2 and TRBJ2-7; D is unresolved. Germline CDR1 is SGHAT and CDR2 is FQNNGV. The length of the CDR3 is 13 residues. Trimming left V 1 base short and J 3 bases short, with 7 bases between. CDR3 nucleotide sequence: TGTGCCAGCAGCTTAGTGGCATTCTACGAGCAGTACTTC. It yields the protein CASSLVAFYEQYF.

The V gene is TRBV7-2, the J gene TRBJ2-1; tentatively, D is TRBD2 (5 bases). This CDR3 comprises 13 residues. Trimming stripped 2 bases from V and 5 bases from J, with 7 bases between. The germline V gene has CDR1 SGHTA and CDR2 FQGNSA. The CDR3 loop is CASSLRADNEQFF. DNA for the CDR3: TGTGCCAGCAGCTTACGAGCGGACAATGAGCAGTTCTTC. Complete variable domain (other parts from reference TRBV7-2 and TRBJ2-1): GAGVSQSPSNKVTEKGKDVELRCDPISGHTALYWYRQSLGQGLEFLIYFQGNSAPDKSGLPSDRFSAERTGGSVSTLTIQRTQQEDSAVYLCASSLRADNEQFFGPGTRLTVL.